The sequence of this T cell receptor beta chain was determined in a study of read filtering for tumor transcriptome and immune sequencing. Study summary: DNase treatment preceded whole-transcriptome library preparation.

This clonotype was picked up many times. Its antigen is undetermined. This library used around 400 ng RNA and molecular barcoded adaptors spanning alpha/delta and beta/gamma chains. TCRdb recomputed calls from the reads with MiXCR, one row per CDR3 protein. The sample records fewer than 75,000 distinct CDR3 sequences, 20% to 25% being singletons. Findings and limits, study-wide: This fraction held mixed bone marrow immune cells after CD138-negative sorting. IR-seq captured clonotypes deeper and more reliably than RNA-seq.

The source of this sequence is a donor aged 40 or over with multiple myeloma. Sequencing was performed on a population of CD138-negative cells sorted from bone marrow.

The CDR3 region has the DNA TGTGCCAGTAGACTTCGGGGGGGCCCCTACAATGAGCAGTTCTTC. Translated: CASRLRGGPYNEQFF. The chain links TRBV19 to TRBJ2-1; TRBD2 aligns across 8 bases. Germline trimming cut 6 bases from V and 2 bases from J; bases unmatched to any gene: 6. Germline values: CDR1 LNHDA, CDR2 SQIVND (reference sequence). There are 15 residues in the CDR3.